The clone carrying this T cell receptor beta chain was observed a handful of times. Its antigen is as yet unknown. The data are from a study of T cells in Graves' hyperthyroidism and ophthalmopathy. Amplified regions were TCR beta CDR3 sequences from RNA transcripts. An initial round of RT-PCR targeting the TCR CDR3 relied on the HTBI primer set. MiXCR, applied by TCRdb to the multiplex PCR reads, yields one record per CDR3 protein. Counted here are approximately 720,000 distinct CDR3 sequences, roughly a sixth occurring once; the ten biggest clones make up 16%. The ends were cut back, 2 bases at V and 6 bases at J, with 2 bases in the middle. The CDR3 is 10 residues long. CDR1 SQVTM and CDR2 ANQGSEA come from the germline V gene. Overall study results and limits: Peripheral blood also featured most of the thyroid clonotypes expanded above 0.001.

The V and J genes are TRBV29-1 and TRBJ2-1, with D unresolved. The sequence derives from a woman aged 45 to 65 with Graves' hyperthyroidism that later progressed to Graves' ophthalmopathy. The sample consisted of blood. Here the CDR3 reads CSVEFNEQFF. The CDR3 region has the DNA TGCAGCGTTGAATTCAATGAGCAGTTCTTC.